The rows below give T cell receptor beta chains drawn from one sample of a study of regulatory T cells in long-lasting Graves disease. In TCRdb, the multiplex PCR reads were re-called with MiXCR into one record per CDR3 protein. This sample has approximately 470,000 distinct CDR3 sequences, with around 15% found just once. The sample was also reused in another study, on T cells in Graves' hyperthyroidism and ophthalmopathy.

The sequenced sample was peripheral blood mononuclear cells (PBMCs), obtained at new diagnosis, from a patient treated with antithyroid drugs. The origin of the receptors is a man in his forties with Graves disease. Both conserved end residues are part of each CDR3. D genes are given only for firm matches. Rows give clone size only sometimes, using once, few, many, or a class for an expanded clone.

CDR3: CASSYGTGGREQYF
DNA: TGCGCCAGCAGCTACGGGACAGGGGGTCGCGAGCAGTACTTC
D: TRBD1
size: -
V: TRBV5-1
J: TRBJ2-7

CDR3: CASSYTSGNEQFF
DNA: TGCGCCAGCAGCTATACGAGCGGCAATGAGCAGTTCTTC
D: -
size: many
V: TRBV5-1
J: TRBJ2-1

CDR3: CSVHGTALVREQYF
DNA: TGCAGCGTTCACGGGACAGCGCTTGTACGGGAGCAGTACTTC
D: TRBD1
size: few
V: TRBV29-1
J: TRBJ2-7

CDR3: CASSLVFNTEAFF
DNA: TGTGCCAGCAGCTTAGTTTTTAACACTGAAGCTTTCTTT
D: -
size: few
V: TRBV7-6
J: TRBJ1-1

CDR3: CASSGTREGETQYF
DNA: TGCGCCAGCAGCGGGACACGGGAGGGGGAGACCCAGTACTTC
D: TRBD2
size: -
V: TRBV5-1
J: TRBJ2-5

CDR3: CASSPELGTSGRAYYNEQFF
DNA: TGTGCCAGCAGTCCAGAATTGGGGACTAGCGGGAGGGCCTACTACAATGAGCAGTTCTTC
D: TRBD2
size: few
V: TRBV6-1
J: TRBJ2-1

CDR3: CSGGGQQETQYF
DNA: TGCAGCGGGGGGGGCCAGCAAGAGACCCAGTACTTC
D: -
size: many
V: TRBV29-1
J: TRBJ2-5

CDR3: CASSGSSTNEKLFF
DNA: TGTGCCAGCTCAGGTTCATCAACTAATGAAAAACTGTTTTTT
D: -
size: many
V: TRBV18
J: TRBJ1-4

CDR3: CASSYSFSGRNTGELFF
DNA: TGTGCCAGCAGTTACTCCTTTAGCGGGAGGAACACCGGGGAGCTGTTTTTT
D: TRBD2
size: -
V: TRBV6-5
J: TRBJ2-2

CDR3: CASARTGGEGEQYF
DNA: TGTGCCAGCGCTCGGACAGGGGGCGAGGGAGAGCAGTACTTC
D: TRBD1
size: few
V: TRBV7-2
J: TRBJ2-7

CDR3: CALLAGVTDTQYF
DNA: TGTGCCTTACTAGCGGGAGTGACAGATACGCAGTATTTT
D: TRBD2
size: many
V: TRBV30
J: TRBJ2-3

CDR3: CASSGSGLQYHEQYF
DNA: TGTGCCAGTAGTGGGTCAGGACTACAGTACCACGAGCAGTACTTC
D: -
size: few
V: TRBV19
J: TRBJ2-7

CDR3: CASSPKTSGNYNEQFF
DNA: TGTGCCAGCAGTCCTAAGACTAGCGGGAATTACAATGAGCAGTTCTTC
D: TRBD2
size: many
V: TRBV28
J: TRBJ2-1

CDR3: CASRYGTSGYNEQFF
DNA: TGTGCCAGCAGGTACGGGACTAGCGGATACAATGAGCAGTTCTTC
D: TRBD2
size: -
V: TRBV2
J: TRBJ2-1

CDR3: CASSLGSSGVQETQYF
DNA: TGTGCCAGCAGCTTAGGAAGTTCCGGGGTCCAAGAGACCCAGTACTTC
D: -
size: many
V: TRBV11-2
J: TRBJ2-5

CDR3: CASSLGSLDTQYF
DNA: TGTGCCAGCAGTTTGGGTAGCCTAGATACGCAGTATTTT
D: -
size: many
V: TRBV6-5
J: TRBJ2-3

CDR3: CASSLSRGRTEAFF
DNA: TGTGCCAGCAGTTTATCGAGGGGGCGCACTGAAGCTTTCTTT
D: TRBD1
size: once
V: TRBV12-3/TRBV12-4
J: TRBJ1-1

CDR3: CAGSFKSPRIEQYF
DNA: TGTGCCGGCAGTTTTAAAAGCCCCCGAATCGAGCAGTACTTC
D: -
size: -
V: TRBV12-3/TRBV12-4
J: TRBJ2-7

CDR3: CASSSRDRVISGNTIYF
DNA: TGTGCCAGCAGTAGCAGGGACAGGGTTATCTCTGGAAACACCATATATTTT
D: TRBD1
size: -
V: TRBV6-2/TRBV6-3
J: TRBJ1-3

CDR3: CASSSGSGNYGYTF
DNA: TGTGCCAGCAGCTCAGGGTCAGGCAACTATGGCTACACCTTC
D: -
size: many
V: TRBV6-1
J: TRBJ1-2

CDR3: CASSAEPGRGDTEAFF
DNA: TGCGCCAGCAGCGCCGAACCGGGACGAGGAGACACTGAAGCTTTCTTT
D: -
size: many
V: TRBV5-1
J: TRBJ1-1

CDR3: CASRSTSGRLLSYEQYF
DNA: TGTGCCAGCAGGTCAACTAGCGGGAGGCTCCTCTCCTACGAGCAGTACTTC
D: TRBD2
size: many
V: TRBV28
J: TRBJ2-7

CDR3: CAWSKGLAGLDEQFF
DNA: TGTGCCTGGAGTAAAGGACTAGCGGGATTGGATGAGCAGTTCTTC
D: TRBD2
size: many
V: TRBV30
J: TRBJ2-1

CDR3: CASSLFQGAKNIQYF
DNA: TGTGCCAGCAGTTTATTTCAGGGAGCCAAAAACATTCAGTACTTC
D: -
size: few
V: TRBV28
J: TRBJ2-4